These 20 T cell receptor beta chains originate from one sample sequenced in a study of beta chain features in type 1 diabetes. Antigen specificity for these receptors is unknown. Expressed TCRB transcripts were sequenced because the entire RNA isolate underwent reverse transcription. Assay used: immunoSEQ multiplex PCR; TCRdb lists only in-frame clones, some missing. Found here are some 270,000 clones, approximately 10% of them singletons; the top ten hold about 0.018%. Study outcomes and limitations: In all four CD4+ subsets, TCRB CDR3 length was significantly, moderately reduced in type 1 diabetes.

The sequenced material came from naive CD4+ T cells from blood. The receptors come from a man aged 25-45 years with type 1 diabetes.

This clone was counted only a few times. J is TRBJ2-7 and V is TRBV5-6, with D possibly TRBD2 on 5 matching bases. V was cut by 5 bases and J by 0 bases, with 15 bases left in between. The CDR3 sequence is 15 residues long. Germline CDR1 SGHDT, CDR2 YYEEEE. CDR3 amino acids: CASREEAGDSYEQYF. The DNA for the CDR3 is TGTGCCAGCAGAGAGGAGGCAGGAGACTCCTACGAGCAGTACTTC.

V gene TRBV4-2 combines with J gene TRBJ2-7; 10 positions agree with TRBD1. The V gene's germline CDR1 is LGHNA and CDR2 YNFKEQ. The CDR3 runs 14 residues. The ends lost 8 bases at V and 3 bases at J; junction bases unmatched: 7. The CDR3 coding sequence is TGTGCCAGCCGGACCGGGACAGGGGTCTACGAGCAGTACTTC. Translation: CASRTGTGVYEQYF.

The gene calls are TRBV11-2 and TRBJ2-7, with TRBD1 matching over 8 bases. CDR1 and CDR2 from the germline V gene are SGHAT and FQNNGV. J was trimmed by 4 bases and V by 10 bases; bases with no gene match: 6. CDR3 size: 12 residues. CDR3 bases: TGTGCCACCTCGAGGACAGGGTACGAGCAGTACTTC. It yields the protein CATSRTGYEQYF.

This clone was seen a few times. The chain joins TRBV29-1 to TRBJ2-3, with D perhaps matching TRBD1 (6 bases). The CDR3 contains 12 residues. The V gene's germline CDR1 is SQVTM and CDR2 ANQGSEA. CDR3 residues: CSYKGVGDTQYF. For the CDR3, the DNA is TGCAGTTATAAGGGGGTTGGTGATACGCAGTATTTT.

This clone was recorded a few times. J is TRBJ1-5 and V is TRBV4-2; D ambiguous. CDR3 length: 14 amino acids. V shed 0 bases and J shed 5 bases, with 8 bases lying between them. Germline V gene lookup returns CDR1 LGHNA and CDR2 YNFKEQ. The CDR3 nucleotides are TGTGCCAGCAGCCAAGAGGGCACGGATCAGCCCCAGCATTTT. Translating it yields CASSQEGTDQPQHF.

This clone occurred a few times. The genes are TRBV5-1 and TRBJ2-1; 13 bases fit TRBD2. The V gene's germline CDR1 is SGHRS and CDR2 YFSETQ. The CDR3 runs 16 residues. With V trimmed by 3 bases and J by 2 bases, 2 bases remained unmatched. CDR3 coding DNA: TGCGCCAGCAGCTGGGGACTAGCGGGGACCTACAATGAGCAGTTCTTC. Its protein product is CASSWGLAGTYNEQFF.

A few counts support this clone. The chain has TRBV30 and TRBJ1-6, with unresolved D. Germline V gene lookup returns CDR1 GTSNPN and CDR2 SVGIG (reference sequence). The V and J ends lost 3 bases and 0 bases respectively, with 9 bases between them. The length of the CDR3 is 15 residues. The CDR3 sequence: CAWSGRSSYNSPLHF. The CDR3 region has the DNA TGTGCCTGGAGCGGAAGGAGCTCCTATAATTCACCCCTCCACTTT.

As concerns this clone: The same CDR3 also results from other DNA sequences found in this sample. The rearrangement joins TRBV29-1 to TRBJ1-1, with 7 nucleotides matching TRBD1. With 4 bases clipped from V and 2 bases from J, the junction kept 1 base outside the gene matches. The CDR3 totals 12 residues. Germline loops: CDR1 SQVTM, CDR2 ANQGSEA. CDR3 nucleotide sequence: TGCAGCGTTGGGACAGGCAACACTGAAGCTTTCTTT. Translating it yields CSVGTGNTEAFF.

This clone turned up a few times. This chain uses TRBV5-4 with TRBJ2-3; 10 bases map to TRBD2. The germline gives CDR1 SGHNT, CDR2 YYREEE (reference sequence). The V gene end was trimmed by 6 bases and the J gene end by 1 base; junction bases not matched to a gene: 5. The CDR3 is 15 residues long. CDR3 sequence reads: CASKPTSGGTDTQYF. CDR3 DNA: TGTGCCAGCAAGCCCACTAGCGGGGGCACAGATACGCAGTATTTT.

This clone was counted between two and nine times. The genes are TRBV30 and TRBJ1-2; 7 positions match TRBD1. From germline, CDR1 is GTSNPN and CDR2 SVGIG (reference sequence). After removal of 3 bases from V and 4 bases from J, the junction contained 5 bases not matched to a gene. The CDR3 is made up of 13 amino acids. In nucleotides, the CDR3 is TGTGCCTGGAGCGTAACAGGGGCCTATGGCTACACCTTC. This sequence encodes CAWSVTGAYGYTF.

The J gene is TRBJ2-7, the V gene TRBV6-1; TRBD2 aligns across 7 bases. The CDR3 length is 16 residues. The junction had 11 bases not matched to a gene; V was cut back by 4 bases and J by 2 bases. The germline V gene has CDR1 MNHNS and CDR2 SASEGT. As DNA, the CDR3 is TGTGCCAGCAGTGGGCAGGGAGGCGGGGGAACCTACGAGCAGTACTTC. Protein: CASSGQGGGGTYEQYF.

As regards this clone: Other DNA sequences from this sample encode an identical CDR3 as well. This chain connects TRBV5-1 to TRBJ2-7, with TRBD2 matching 8 bases. There are 13 residues in the CDR3. The V segment lost 4 bases and the J segment 1 base; nucleotides outside the gene matches: 1. CDR1 is SGHRS and CDR2 is YFSETQ in the germline V gene. The CDR3 bases are TGCGCCAGCAGCCCGGGGGGGTCCTACGAGCAGTACTTC. As protein: CASSPGGSYEQYF.

This clone was seen once. This sequence joins TRBV27 and TRBJ1-4; 7 bases are shared with TRBD1. Per germline, CDR1 MNHEY and CDR2 SMNVEV (reference sequence). The CDR3 totals 21 residues. The junction had 20 bases not matched to a gene; V was cut back by 0 bases and J by 4 bases. CDR3 sequence reads: CASSLSVRGRGYLRNNEKLFF. The CDR3, as DNA: TGTGCCAGCAGTTTATCCGTCCGTGGCAGGGGGTATTTAAGGAATAATGAAAAACTGTTTTTT.

This clone has only a few counts. The chain is built from TRBV28 and TRBJ2-5, with D possibly matching TRBD2 (6 bases). The CDR3 consists of 14 residues. CDR1 MDHEN and CDR2 SYDVKM come from the germline V gene. The V gene lost 3 bases and the J gene lost 3 bases, with 11 bases spanning the gap. The CDR3 nucleotides read TGTGCCAGCAGTTTCGCGGGGCAGGAAGAGACCCAGTACTTC. It codes for CASSFAGQEETQYF.

This clone was counted only a few times. The chain employs TRBV30 and TRBJ2-3; 12 bases are shared with TRBD2. The CDR3 has 15 residues. Looked up from germline, CDR1 is GTSNPN and CDR2 is SVGIG (reference sequence). The V and J ends lost 1 base and 6 bases, in that order; junction bases with no gene match: 5. In nucleotides, the CDR3 is TGTGCCTGGAGTGCTAGCGGGGGGGCCGCCGATACGCAGTATTTT. As protein: CAWSASGGAADTQYF.

The chain joins TRBV7-2 to TRBJ2-5; the D gene is possibly TRBD2 (7 bases). Germline V lookup: CDR1 SGHTA, CDR2 FQGNSA. The CDR3 runs 15 residues. Trimming took off 0 bases at V and 7 bases at J, with 15 bases between the two ends. CDR3 sequence: CASSLAGGGVRTQYF. The CDR3 region has the DNA TGTGCCAGCAGCTTAGCGGGCGGGGGCGTACGGACCCAGTACTTC. The full variable domain, in which reference TRBV7-2 and TRBJ2-5 provide the parts outside the CDR3, is GAGVSQSPSNKVTEKGKDVELRCDPISGHTALYWYRQSLGQGLEFLIYFQGNSAPDKSGLPSDRFSAERTGGSVSTLTIQRTQQEDSAVYLCASSLAGGGVRTQYFGPGTRLLVL.

The gene calls are TRBV10-1 and TRBJ2-7; 9 positions agree with TRBD1. V dropped 6 bases and J dropped 3; count of bases not matched to a gene: 0. Germline V gene data show CDR1 as WNHNN and CDR2 as SYGVQD (reference sequence). The CDR3 consists of 12 residues. The CDR3 sequence is CASRGQGYEQYF. The DNA of the CDR3 is TGCGCCAGCAGGGGACAGGGCTACGAGCAGTACTTC.

This clone was counted a few times. This rearrangement joins TRBV7-2 to TRBJ1-2; 8 nucleotides agree with TRBD1. CDR1 and CDR2 (germline): SGHTA, FQGNSA. The CDR3 is 15 residues long. Trimming cost V 5 bases and J 4 bases; bases outside gene matches: 9. The CDR3: CASSAVTGVIYGYTF. CDR3 in DNA: TGTGCCAGCAGCGCGGTGACAGGGGTTATCTATGGCTACACCTTC.

This clone was found a few times. In the same sample, other DNA sequences code for this CDR3. The chain has TRBV4-3 and TRBJ1-2, with a weak D call TRBD1 (5 bases). The CDR3 is made up of 14 amino acids. CDR1 is LGHNA and CDR2 is YSLEER in the germline V gene. V lost 1 base to trimming and J lost 2 bases, with 8 bases between them. The CDR3 DNA sequence: TGCGCCAGCAGCCAAGGGGGCTCCAACTATGGCTACACCTTC. Residues: CASSQGGSNYGYTF.

The chain joins TRBV18 to TRBJ2-5; possibly TRBD1 for D (6 bases). This CDR3 region has 14 residues. Germline V gene lookup returns CDR1 KGHSH and CDR2 LQKENI. V was cut by 2 bases and J by 5 bases, with 12 bases left in between. The CDR3 nucleotides read TGTGCCAGCTCACCAAACAGGGCATGGGAGACCCAGTACTTC. The encoded protein is CASSPNRAWETQYF.